Following are 30 T cell receptor beta chains from one sample sequenced in a study of blood T cells in healthy people across ages. A second PCR of 7 to 11 cycles used a sample-barcoded 5' primer and a J-beta primer mix. Each CDR3 protein gets one entry after TCRdb re-called the 5' RACE reads with MiXCR. This table has roughly 1,500,000 distinct CDR3 sequences, 35% to 45% appearing once. The sequenced sample consisted of blood. The receptors here all came from a young woman in good health.

This clonotype was seen a few times. The gene calls are TRBV10-3 and TRBJ2-1, with TRBD2 as a possible D gene (5 bases). The CDR3 is made up of 12 amino acids. Germline V gene data show CDR1 as ENHRY and CDR2 as SYGVKD. Trimming pared 10 bases from V and 2 bases from J, leaving 9 bases between. CDR3 sequence: CATSGTYNEQFF. CDR3 sequence (DNA): TGTGCCACGAGCGGAACCTACAATGAGCAGTTCTTC.

V and J are TRBV12-3 or TRBV12-4 and TRBJ2-3; TRBD2 is a possible D gene (6 bases). Trimming shortened V by 11 bases and J by 5 bases, and 11 bases separated the two germline ends. This CDR3 has 11 amino acids. The CDR3 DNA reads TGTGCCGGCGGGGATGAAGATACGCAGTATTTT. Translating gives CAGGDEDTQYF.

The chain carries TRBV27 and TRBJ2-7; D is possibly TRBD2 (6 bases). This CDR3 spans 15 amino acids. Germline CDR1 reads MNHEY; CDR2 reads SMNVEV (reference sequence). Trimming removed 6 bases from V and 2 bases from J, with 17 bases in between. The DNA of the CDR3 is TGTGCCAGCAGCTACCGTGGGGGGTCCCCCTACGAGCAGTACTTC. It translates to CASSYRGGSPYEQYF.

V and J are TRBV18 and TRBJ2-3; D gene unclear. From germline, CDR1 is KGHSH and CDR2 LQKENI. V was trimmed by 3 bases and J by 2 bases, leaving 12 bases between them. The CDR3 spans 15 residues. CDR3 sequence: CASSPTDLLTDTQYF. Here the CDR3 DNA reads TGTGCCAGCTCACCGACCGATTTACTCACAGATACGCAGTATTTT.

This clonotype was seen repeatedly, ten times or more. The chain joins TRBV29-1 to TRBJ2-3, with 11 positions matching TRBD2. The length of the CDR3 is 15 residues. V was clipped by 7 bases and J by 4 bases; unmatched bases: 10. The germline gives CDR1 SQVTM, CDR2 ANQGSEA. The CDR3 DNA sequence: TGCAGCGGCGCACCGGGACTAGCGGACCCAGATACGCAGTATTTT. Amino acids: CSGAPGLADPDTQYF.

This clonotype was detected only a few times. The V gene is TRBV2, the J gene TRBJ1-1, with 10 positions matching TRBD1. Germline CDR1 SNHLY, CDR2 FYNNEI. Germline trimming cut 10 bases from V and 3 bases from J; bases unmatched to any gene: 11. The CDR3 has 15 residues. CDR3 in amino acids: CATRDRGVGDTEAFF. The CDR3 DNA is TGTGCCACTCGGGACAGGGGCGTCGGGGACACTGAAGCTTTCTTT.

The V and J genes are TRBV7-2 and TRBJ2-6; D gene uncertain. Trimming shortened V by 6 bases and J by 6 bases, and 9 bases separated the two germline ends. The CDR3 loop spans 13 amino acids. The germline V gene has CDR1 SGHTA and CDR2 FQGNSA. CDR3 sequence (DNA): TGTGCCAGCAGGAGGACGGCGGCCAACGTCCTGACTTTC. It is translated as CASRRTAANVLTF.

This clonotype has a handful of counts. This chain connects TRBV2 to TRBJ1-2, with D tentatively TRBD1 (5 bases). Germline CDR1 reads SNHLY; CDR2 reads FYNNEI. There are 13 residues in the CDR3. V lost 2 bases, J lost 8 bases, and 12 bases lay in between. CDR3 residues: CASSELGTRGYTF. CDR3 DNA sequence: TGTGCCAGCAGTGAATTGGGGACGCGGGGCTACACCTTC.

The V gene is TRBV11-1, the J gene TRBJ1-1; no clear D gene. V lost 1 base to trimming and J lost 3 bases, with 6 bases between them. This CDR3 has 13 residues. Germline loops: CDR1 SGHAT, CDR2 FQDESV (reference sequence). DNA for the CDR3: TGTGCCAGCAGCTTAGGATGGGACACTGAAGCTTTCTTT. Its protein is CASSLGWDTEAFF.

This chain joins TRBV7-2 and TRBJ2-3; possibly TRBD2 for D (5 bases). Germline CDR1 reads SGHTA; CDR2 reads FQGNSA. The CDR3 runs 14 residues. The V end lost 5 bases, the J end lost 6 bases, and 15 bases lay between the germline ends. In DNA, the CDR3 is TGTGCCAGCAGCGTAGGCCTGGGGAGTGATACGCAGTATTTT. It codes for CASSVGLGSDTQYF.

The V gene is TRBV20-1, the J gene TRBJ2-1, with TRBD2 matching over 11 bases. CDR3 length: 13 residues. The germline CDR1 and CDR2 sequences are DFQATT and SNEGSKA (reference sequence). V gave up 1 base and J gave up 8 bases; unmatched junction bases: 1. CDR3 coding DNA: TGCAGTGCTAGAGGACTAGCGGGATATGAGCAGTTCTTC. This codes for CSARGLAGYEQFF.

This clonotype showed up just a few times. V is TRBV5-5 and J is TRBJ1-2; D might be TRBD1 (5 bases). The CDR3 runs 13 residues. The germline CDR1 and CDR2 sequences are SGHKS and YYEKEE (reference sequence). With 5 bases removed from V and 9 bases from J, the gap between germline ends came to 17 bases. The CDR3 is CASRFGRGDSYTF. The CDR3 DNA sequence: TGTGCCAGCAGGTTCGGACGGGGCGATAGCTACACCTTC.

The sample holds a few counts of this clonotype. This chain connects TRBV25-1 to TRBJ2-3, with 7 bases fitting TRBD1. The J segment lost 1 base and the V segment lost 3 bases, leaving 10 bases of the junction unmatched. Germline V gene sequence: CDR1 MGHDK, CDR2 SYGVNS. CDR3 size: 17 residues. CDR3 region: CASSDQGQATGTDTQYF. DNA for the CDR3: TGTGCCAGCAGTGATCAAGGACAGGCTACGGGCACAGATACGCAGTATTTT.

The chain employs TRBV28 and TRBJ1-2; D remains ambiguous. The CDR3 has 13 amino acids. CDR1 MDHEN and CDR2 SYDVKM come from the germline V gene. Trimming took 8 bases from V and 0 from J, leaving 10 bases between them. DNA for the CDR3: TGTGCCAGCTCAGAACGGTCTAACTATGGCTACACCTTC. Its translation: CASSERSNYGYTF.

This clonotype appeared a few times. The V and J genes are TRBV20-1 and TRBJ2-1, with D unclear. The CDR3 is 15 residues long. Trimming stripped 0 bases from V and 1 base from J, with 10 bases between. Germline V gene lookup returns CDR1 DFQATT and CDR2 SNEGSKA (reference sequence). CDR3 coding DNA: TGCAGTGCTAGAGATGTGGTAAAGTCCTACAATGAGCAGTTCTTC. Translated, it gives CSARDVVKSYNEQFF.

The rearrangement uses TRBV6-5 and TRBJ2-1, with 7 bases lining up with TRBD2. The junction had 18 bases not matched to a gene; V was cut back by 3 bases and J by 13 bases. Germline CDR1 reads MNHEY; CDR2 reads SVGAGI. The CDR3 length is 16 residues. In DNA, the CDR3 is TGTGCCAGCAGTTATCTGCCGGGACTACAAGCCCTTCATCAGTTCTTC. Protein product: CASSYLPGLQALHQFF.

This clonotype has more than one count but fewer than ten. The chain couples TRBV7-8 to TRBJ1-1; D is uncertain. Between the trimmed V and J ends, which lost 1 base and 5 bases, there was a span of 11 bases. The CDR3 is made up of 14 amino acids. The germline V gene encodes CDR1 SGHVS and CDR2 FQNEAQ. CDR3 amino acids: CASSLGGGWTEAFF. The CDR3 region has the DNA TGTGCCAGCAGCTTAGGCGGAGGGTGGACTGAAGCTTTCTTT.

This clonotype was recorded at least ten times. This sequence joins TRBV4-2 and TRBJ2-5; TRBD2 matches 10 bases. CDR3 size: 16 residues. Germline assignment: CDR1 LGHNA and CDR2 YNFKEQ. Losses at the gene ends were 0 bases for V and 5 bases for J; bases not matched to a gene: 6. The DNA of the CDR3 is TGTGCCAGCAGCCAAGATGTTCCAGCGGGGGGGGAGACCCAGTACTTC. Amino acids: CASSQDVPAGGETQYF.

This clonotype was counted between two and nine times. The chain combines TRBV3-1 with TRBJ2-7; 10 positions match TRBD2. Germline CDR1 is LGHDT and CDR2 is YNNKEL (reference sequence). The CDR3 is 15 amino acids. The ends lost 5 bases at V and 3 bases at J; junction bases unmatched: 7. The CDR3 region is CASSATSGTRYEQYF. Written as DNA, the CDR3 is TGTGCCAGCAGCGCTACTAGCGGGACGCGCTACGAGCAGTACTTC.

With respect to this clonotype: At one end the junction does not follow the germline gene, possibly because of a read error. The V and J genes are TRBV15 and TRBJ2-3; 7 positions agree with TRBD1. The CDR3 loop spans 16 amino acids. Looked up from germline, CDR1 is LNHNV and CDR2 is YYDKDF (reference sequence). CDR3 in amino acids: CTTSRFRTGSTDAQYF. CDR3 coding DNA: TGTACCACCAGCAGATTTAGGACAGGAAGCACAGATGCGCAGTATTTT. The whole variable domain, filled in from reference TRBV15 and TRBJ2-3, reads DAMVIQNPRYQVTQFGKPVTLSCSQTLNHNVMYWYQQKSSQAPKLLFHYYDKDFNNEADTPDNFQSRRPNTSFCFLDIRSPGLGDTAMYLCTTSRFRTGSTDAQYFGPGTRLTVL.

A note on this clonotype: The germline gene is not matched at one end of the junction; a read error may be the cause. The chain couples TRBV18 to TRBJ2-7; the D is unclear. This CDR3 region has 14 residues. Germline values: CDR1 KGHSH, CDR2 LQKENI. The CDR3 is CTSSPPALSYEQYF. CDR3 coding DNA: TGTACCAGCTCACCACCGGCTCTCTCCTACGAGCAGTACTTC.

This clonotype has a handful of counts. This rearrangement joins TRBV12-3 or TRBV12-4 to TRBJ1-5; D uncertain. The CDR3 sequence is 14 residues long. V was shortened by 3 bases and J by 0 bases, with 6 bases between the two germline ends. CDR3 loop: CASSFRNSNQPQHF. The CDR3 nucleotides are TGTGCCAGCAGTTTTCGTAATAGCAATCAGCCCCAGCATTTT.

This rearrangement joins TRBV6-1 to TRBJ2-7, with D perhaps TRBD1 (6 bases). Trimming left V 8 bases short and J 3 bases short, with 17 bases between. Germline V gives CDR1 MNHNS, CDR2 SASEGT. There are 14 residues in the CDR3. CDR3 coding DNA: TGTGCCAGCCTGGACAGCATTTCCTTCTACGAGCAGTACTTC. Encoded protein: CASLDSISFYEQYF.

This clonotype was seen more than once but under ten times. The genes are TRBV7-9 and TRBJ1-1; 7 bases fit TRBD1. Germline trimming cut 5 bases from V and 0 bases from J; bases unmatched to any gene: 6. This CDR3 spans 15 amino acids. Per the germline V gene, CDR1 is SEHNR and CDR2 is FQNEAQ (reference sequence). The CDR3 here is CASSLGTAMNTEAFF. The CDR3 DNA follows: TGTGCCAGCAGCCTTGGGACAGCCATGAACACTGAAGCTTTCTTT.

V usage is TRBV4-1 and J usage is TRBJ2-7; 9 nucleotides match TRBD2. The CDR3 totals 15 residues. Per the germline V gene, CDR1 is MGHRA and CDR2 is YSYEKL. V gave up 4 bases and J gave up 1 base; unmatched junction bases: 5. The CDR3 is CASSLKRGESYEQYF. In DNA, the CDR3 is TGCGCCAGCAGCCTCAAGCGGGGGGAGTCCTACGAGCAGTACTTC.

The table lists this clonotype with a few counts. The chain has TRBV9 and TRBJ2-3, with 9 positions matching TRBD2. The CDR3 sequence is 15 residues long. Germline loops: CDR1 SGDLS, CDR2 YYNGEE. Germline trimming cut 2 bases from V and 4 bases from J; bases unmatched to any gene: 5. The CDR3: CASSVGTSSADTQYF. Here the CDR3 DNA reads TGTGCCAGCAGCGTTGGGACTAGCTCCGCAGATACGCAGTATTTT.

This clonotype was counted only a few times. V is TRBV12-3 or TRBV12-4 and J is TRBJ2-7; D possibly corresponds to TRBD1 (5 bases). The CDR3 covers 11 residues. Deletions cut 3 bases from V and 7 bases from J, with 7 bases between. The CDR3 DNA follows: TGTGCCAGCAGTTTCAGGGAAGAGCAGTACTTC. This translates into CASSFREEQYF.

The chain links TRBV18 to TRBJ2-7, with D hard to call. The length of the CDR3 is 16 residues. Germline-derived CDR1 and CDR2 are KGHSH and LQKENI. V lost 6 bases, J lost 6 bases, and 24 bases lay in between. CDR3 nucleotide sequence: TGTGCCAGCTCGAGCCTGGCTGCTACGTCTAAGGGCGAGCAGTACTTC. Protein product: CASSSLAATSKGEQYF. The whole variable domain, remainder taken from reference TRBV18 and TRBJ2-7, is NAGVMQNPRHLVRRRGQEARLRCSPMKGHSHVYWYRQLPEEGLKFMVYLQKENIIDESGMPKERFSAEFPKEGPSILRIQQVVRGDSAAYFCASSSLAATSKGEQYFGPGTRLTVT.

The chain joins TRBV7-9 to TRBJ2-4, with 9 positions matching TRBD1. Germline V gene data show CDR1 as SEHNR and CDR2 as FQNEAQ (reference sequence). The CDR3 runs 15 residues. The J segment lost 1 base and the V segment lost 3 bases, leaving 1 base of the junction unmatched. CDR3 in DNA: TGTGCCAGCAGCTTCGGACAGGGGGCCAAAAACATTCAGTACTTC. Protein: CASSFGQGAKNIQYF.

The V call is TRBV10-3, the J call TRBJ2-1; D call uncertain. This CDR3 is 16 amino acids long. Germline assignment: CDR1 ENHRY and CDR2 SYGVKD. The V and J ends lost 2 bases and 0 bases respectively, with 11 bases between them. The CDR3 DNA reads TGTGCCATCAGTGAGGACACCTTTAGCTCCTACAATGAGCAGTTCTTC. Translation gives CAISEDTFSSYNEQFF.